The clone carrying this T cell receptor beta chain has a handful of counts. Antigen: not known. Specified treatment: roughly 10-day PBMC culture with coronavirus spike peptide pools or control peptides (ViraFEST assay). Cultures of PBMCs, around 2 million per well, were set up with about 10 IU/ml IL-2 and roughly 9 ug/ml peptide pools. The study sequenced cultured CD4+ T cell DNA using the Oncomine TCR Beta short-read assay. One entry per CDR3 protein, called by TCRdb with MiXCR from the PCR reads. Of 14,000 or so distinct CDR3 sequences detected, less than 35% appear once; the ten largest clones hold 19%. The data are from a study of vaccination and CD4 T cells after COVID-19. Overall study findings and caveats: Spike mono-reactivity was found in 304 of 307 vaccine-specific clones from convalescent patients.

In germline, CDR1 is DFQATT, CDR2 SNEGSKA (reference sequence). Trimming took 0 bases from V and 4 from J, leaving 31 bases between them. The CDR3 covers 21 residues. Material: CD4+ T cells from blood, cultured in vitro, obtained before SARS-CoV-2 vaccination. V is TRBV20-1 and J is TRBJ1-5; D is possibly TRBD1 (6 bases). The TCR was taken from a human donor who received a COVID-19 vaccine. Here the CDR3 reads CSARDGSAGRGGSNFNQPQHF. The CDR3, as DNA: TGCAGTGCTAGAGATGGCTCGGCAGGGAGAGGGGGATCCAATTTTAATCAGCCCCAGCATTTT.